The rows below give T cell receptor beta chains drawn from one sample of a study of blood T cell repertoires in COVID-19. Profiled with immunoSEQ multiplex PCR; TCRdb holds only in-frame clones, not every one. The table shows around 440,000 clones, with about 87% occurring only once. Source material: peripheral blood. These TCRs come from a woman aged 50 to 60 with COVID-19, enrolled during active disease. Each CDR3 is given with its conserved first and last residue. The D gene is left open where the match is weak.

length	V	D	J	CDR3
15	TRBV27	NA	TRBJ1-1	CASSLSGRPATEAFF
15	TRBV5-1	TRBD1	TRBJ2-1	CASSSDRGTYNEQFF
14	TRBV27	TRBD1	TRBJ1-6	CASSLLDRGLSLHF
16	TRBV4-1	NA	TRBJ2-2	CASSQEGAGGTGELFF
15	TRBV11-2	TRBD1	TRBJ2-1	CASSSNRGRIGEQFF
14	TRBV21-1	NA	TRBJ1-6	CASSTPGCNSPLHF
18	TRBV3-1/TRBV3-2	TRBD2	TRBJ2-7	CASSLHPWSSGGTYEQYF
15	TRBV4-1	NA	TRBJ1-2	CASSQEGRLDYGYTF
14	TRBV28	TRBD1	TRBJ1-1	CASSFGQGHTEAFF
15	TRBV5-6	NA	TRBJ1-2	CASSLGRQTLYGYTF
14	TRBV27	TRBD1	TRBJ2-7	CASRTPGQGYEQYF
16	TRBV28	NA	TRBJ1-2	CASSGAGWGANYGYTF
13	TRBV10-3	TRBD1	TRBJ1-2	CATNPPGGDGYTF
18	TRBV4-1	NA	TRBJ2-1	CASSQEYWRLSFDNEQFF
13	TRBV2	TRBD1	TRBJ2-2	CASRGTATGELFF
15	TRBV10-3	NA	TRBJ2-3	CAIAIQTTSTDTQYF
14	TRBV2	NA	TRBJ1-2	CASSWGGANYGYTF
14	TRBV2	NA	TRBJ1-1	CASSSVVANTEAFF
14	TRBV27	TRBD1	TRBJ2-7	CASSIYRGTYEQYF
15	TRBV9	NA	TRBJ1-4	CASSVGAGATEKLFF
14	TRBV6-6	NA	TRBJ2-3	CASSPGEPTDTQYF
14	TRBV6-1	NA	TRBJ1-5	CASSEDRTNQPQHF
13	TRBV24-1	NA	TRBJ2-6	CATSDRGANVLTF
14	TRBV15	NA	TRBJ1-2	CATSPGRNSYGYTF
17	TRBV20-1	TRBD2	TRBJ2-3	CSASSYSGGLLTDTQYF
14	TRBV6-5	NA	TRBJ2-7	CASSPGGVYYEQYF
14	TRBV2	NA	TRBJ2-7	CASTGGMSPGEQYF
16	TRBV4-1	NA	TRBJ2-3	CASSQTAFGGVNTQYF
13	TRBV19	NA	TRBJ1-2	CASSPQGGYGYTF